Listed below are T cell receptor beta chains from one sample, sequenced in a study of blood T cell repertoires in COVID-19. The repertoire was sequenced with immunoSEQ multiplex PCR; TCRdb's copy has only in-frame clones and lacks some. The sample gives 110,000 to 150,000 clones, roughly 79% of which show up once; approximately 8.6% is in the top ten. Specimen: peripheral blood. The receptors stem from a man between 45 and 60 years old with active or convalescent COVID-19. Both conserved end residues are part of each CDR3.

J: TRBJ1-6; V: TRBV5-8; CDR3: CASSLLSTPDRSPLHF
J: TRBJ2-7; V: TRBV7-2; CDR3: CASSPLTGINYEQYF
J: TRBJ2-7; V: TRBV5-1; CDR3: CASSPTGENYEQYF
J: TRBJ2-3; V: TRBV9; CDR3: CASSVRDAGTGTQYF
J: TRBJ2-5; V: TRBV6-5; CDR3: CASNRLAGAAETQYF
J: TRBJ1-2; V: TRBV7-9; CDR3: CASSRSGTGAYGYTF
J: TRBJ2-7; V: TRBV6-6; CDR3: CASSYGTGLFYEQYF
J: TRBJ2-7; V: TRBV7-6; CDR3: CASSSWTSGYEQYF
J: TRBJ2-3; V: TRBV19; CDR3: CASSQGLGLDTQYF
J: TRBJ2-1; V: TRBV7-9; CDR3: CASSSPFGTGFSEQFF
J: TRBJ2-1; V: TRBV20-1; CDR3: CSASRGSTQFF
J: TRBJ2-7; V: TRBV18; CDR3: CASSPRGDKSYEQYF
J: TRBJ1-6; V: TRBV25-1; CDR3: CASSELKQGGSPLHF
J: TRBJ2-7; V: TRBV5-3; CDR3: CARSLALAGEIFEQYF
J: TRBJ2-1; V: TRBV11-2; CDR3: CASSFTSVQYNEQFF
J: TRBJ1-5; V: TRBV24-1; CDR3: CATSDHGNQPQHF
J: TRBJ2-3; V: TRBV6-5; CDR3: CASHGGEDTQYF
J: TRBJ1-5; V: TRBV4-2; CDR3: CASSRENSNQPQHF
J: TRBJ1-5; V: TRBV5-1; CDR3: CASSPGTGGSNQPQHF
J: TRBJ2-2; V: TRBV7-3; CDR3: CASSGTVSNTGELFF
J: TRBJ1-2; V: TRBV5-8; CDR3: CASSSRNRDNYGYTF